The text below deals with one T cell receptor beta chain. As originally analysed: Amplification of reference gene primers provided the estimated nucleated cell counts. Data came from immunoSEQ multiplex PCR; TCRdb stores just in-frame clones and leaves some out. D and trimming come from the DNA, and the V and J calls and clone size come from that table. The data show about 74,000 clones, with about 86% seen just once and roughly 1.9% held by the top ten. Germline V lookup: CDR1 LGHDT, CDR2 YNNKEL (reference sequence). CDR3 length equals 19 residues. V was clipped by 0 bases and J by 0 bases, with 18 bases between them. The source of the sample is a study of blood T cell repertoires in COVID-19. The wider study: Donors in the United States, Italy and Spain gave samples during acute or convalescent COVID-19. From T cells, B-cell-depleted T cells, or PBMCs came the material, which was cDNA or gDNA.

The sample was peripheral blood. This rearrangement joins TRBV3-1 (or the pseudogene TRBV3-2) to TRBJ1-3; D is uncertain. This receptor was taken from a woman over 75 with active or convalescent COVID-19. Here the CDR3 DNA reads TGTGCCAGCAGCCAAGATAACCGGGGATCCGTGAGCTCTGGAAACACCATATATTTT. Translation: CASSQDNRGSVSSGNTIYF.